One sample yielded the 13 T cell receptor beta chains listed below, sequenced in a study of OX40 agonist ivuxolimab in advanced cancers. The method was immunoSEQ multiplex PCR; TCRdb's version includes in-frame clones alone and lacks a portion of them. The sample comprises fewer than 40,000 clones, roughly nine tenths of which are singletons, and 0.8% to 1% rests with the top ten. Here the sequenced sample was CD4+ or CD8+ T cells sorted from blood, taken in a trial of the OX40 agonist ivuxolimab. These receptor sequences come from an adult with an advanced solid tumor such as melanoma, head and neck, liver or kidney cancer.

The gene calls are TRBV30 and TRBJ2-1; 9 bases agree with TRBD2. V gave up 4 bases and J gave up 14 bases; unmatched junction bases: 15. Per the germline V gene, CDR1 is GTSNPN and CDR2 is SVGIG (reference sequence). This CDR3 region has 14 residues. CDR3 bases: TGTGCCTGGATGGGGGACAAGCGGGGGGCCTTGGAGTTCTTC. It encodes CAWMGDKRGALEFF.

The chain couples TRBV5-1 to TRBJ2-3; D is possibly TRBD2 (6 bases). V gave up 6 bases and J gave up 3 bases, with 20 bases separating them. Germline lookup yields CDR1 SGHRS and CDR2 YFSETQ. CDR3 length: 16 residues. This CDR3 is CASTGGAGTRTDTQYF. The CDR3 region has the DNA TGCGCCAGCACAGGAGGGGCAGGGACGAGAACAGATACGCAGTATTTT. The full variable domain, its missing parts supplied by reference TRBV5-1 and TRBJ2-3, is KAGVTQTPRYLIKTRGQQVTLSCSPISGHRSVSWYQQTPGQGLQFLFEYFSETQRNKGNFPGRFSGRQFSNSRSEMNVSTLELGDSALYLCASTGGAGTRTDTQYFGPGTRLTVL.

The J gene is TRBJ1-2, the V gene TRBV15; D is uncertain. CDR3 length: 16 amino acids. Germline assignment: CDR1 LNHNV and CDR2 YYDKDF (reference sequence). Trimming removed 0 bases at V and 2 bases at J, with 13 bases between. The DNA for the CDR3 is TGTGCCACCAGCAGAGACCAGGACTACACAAACTATGGCTACACCTTC. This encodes CATSRDQDYTNYGYTF.

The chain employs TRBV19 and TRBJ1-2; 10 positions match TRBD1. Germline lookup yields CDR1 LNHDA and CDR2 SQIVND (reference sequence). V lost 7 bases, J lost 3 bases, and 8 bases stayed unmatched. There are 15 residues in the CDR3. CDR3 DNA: TGTGCCAGTACCGACGGACAGGGGGTATACTATGGCTACACCTTC. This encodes CASTDGQGVYYGYTF. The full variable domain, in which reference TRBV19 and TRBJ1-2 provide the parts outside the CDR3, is DGGITQSPKYLFRKEGQNVTLSCEQNLNHDAMYWYRQDPGQGLRLIYYSQIVNDFQKGDIAEGYSVSREKKESFPLTVTSAQKNPTAFYLCASTDGQGVYYGYTFGSGTRLTVV.

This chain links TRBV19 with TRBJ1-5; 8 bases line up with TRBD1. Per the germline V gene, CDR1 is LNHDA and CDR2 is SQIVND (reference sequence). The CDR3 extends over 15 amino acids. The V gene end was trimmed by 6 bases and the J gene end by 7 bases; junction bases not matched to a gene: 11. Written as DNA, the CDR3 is TGTGCCAGTAGCGATACCTCAGGGGGCGGACAGCCCCAGCATTTT. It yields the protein CASSDTSGGGQPQHF.

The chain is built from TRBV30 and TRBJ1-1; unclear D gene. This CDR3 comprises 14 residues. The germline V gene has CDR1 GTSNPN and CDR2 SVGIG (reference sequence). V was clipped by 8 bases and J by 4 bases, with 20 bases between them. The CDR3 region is CARISQHGSTEAFF. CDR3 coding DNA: TGTGCCCGGATAAGCCAGCATGGGAGCACTGAAGCTTTCTTT.

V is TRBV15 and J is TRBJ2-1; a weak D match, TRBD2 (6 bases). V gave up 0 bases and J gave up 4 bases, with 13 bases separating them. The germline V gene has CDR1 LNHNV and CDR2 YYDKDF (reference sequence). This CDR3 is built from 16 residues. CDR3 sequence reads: CATSREGAGPYNEQFF. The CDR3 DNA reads TGTGCCACCAGCAGAGAAGGGGCGGGACCGTACAATGAGCAGTTCTTC.

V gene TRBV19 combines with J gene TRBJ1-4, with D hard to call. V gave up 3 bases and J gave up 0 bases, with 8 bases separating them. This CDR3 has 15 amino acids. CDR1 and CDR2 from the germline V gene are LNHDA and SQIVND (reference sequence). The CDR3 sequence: CASSIRRATNEKLFF. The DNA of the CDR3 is TGTGCCAGTAGTATTCGACGGGCAACTAATGAAAAACTGTTTTTT.

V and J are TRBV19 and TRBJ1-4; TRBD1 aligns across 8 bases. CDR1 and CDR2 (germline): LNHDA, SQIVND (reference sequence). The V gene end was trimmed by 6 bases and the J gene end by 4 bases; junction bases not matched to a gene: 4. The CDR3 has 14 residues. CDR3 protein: CASRITGGNEKLFF. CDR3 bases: TGTGCCAGTAGGATAACAGGGGGTAATGAAAAACTGTTTTTT. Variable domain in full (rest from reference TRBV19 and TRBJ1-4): DGGITQSPKYLFRKEGQNVTLSCEQNLNHDAMYWYRQDPGQGLRLIYYSQIVNDFQKGDIAEGYSVSREKKESFPLTVTSAQKNPTAFYLCASRITGGNEKLFFGSGTQLSVL.

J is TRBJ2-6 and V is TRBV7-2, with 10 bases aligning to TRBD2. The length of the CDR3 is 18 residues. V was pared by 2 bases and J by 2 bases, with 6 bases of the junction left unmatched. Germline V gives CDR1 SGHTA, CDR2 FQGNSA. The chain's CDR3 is CASSLSGLAGAGANVLTF. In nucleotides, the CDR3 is TGTGCCAGCAGCTTATCGGGGCTAGCGGGAGCTGGGGCCAACGTCCTGACTTTC.

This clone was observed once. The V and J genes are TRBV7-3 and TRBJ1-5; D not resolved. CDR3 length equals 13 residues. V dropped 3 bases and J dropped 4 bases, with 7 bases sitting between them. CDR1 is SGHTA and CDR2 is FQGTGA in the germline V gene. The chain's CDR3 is CASSLTDNQPQHF. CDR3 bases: TGTGCCAGCAGCTTGACCGATAATCAGCCCCAGCATTTT.

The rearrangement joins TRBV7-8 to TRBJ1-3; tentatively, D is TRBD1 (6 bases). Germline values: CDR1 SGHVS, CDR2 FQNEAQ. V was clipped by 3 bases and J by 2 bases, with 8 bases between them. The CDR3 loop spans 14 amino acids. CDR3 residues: CASSFTGPGNTIYF. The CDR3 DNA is TGTGCCAGCAGCTTTACAGGGCCTGGAAACACCATATATTTT.

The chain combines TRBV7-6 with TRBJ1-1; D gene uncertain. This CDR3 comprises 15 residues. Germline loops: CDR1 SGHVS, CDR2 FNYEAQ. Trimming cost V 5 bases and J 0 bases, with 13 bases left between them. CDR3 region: CASSPRPNMNTEAFF. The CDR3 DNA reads TGTGCCAGCAGCCCCCGCCCCAATATGAACACTGAAGCTTTCTTT.